Following are 9 T cell receptor beta chains from one sample sequenced in a study of OX40 agonist ivuxolimab in advanced cancers. TCRdb keeps only in-frame clones here, not all; method: immunoSEQ multiplex PCR. The table lists 90,000 or so clones, 91% of them singletons. Material: CD4+ or CD8+ T cells sorted from blood, obtained in a trial of the OX40 agonist ivuxolimab. The receptors stem from an adult with an advanced solid tumor such as melanoma, head and neck, liver or kidney cancer.

The chain combines TRBV7-8 with TRBJ1-4; 10 bases are a match to TRBD1. CDR1 and CDR2 from the germline V gene are SGHVS and FQNEAQ. With 4 bases clipped from V and 7 bases from J, the junction kept 15 bases outside the gene matches. The CDR3 is made up of 18 amino acids. CDR3 nucleotide sequence: TGTGCCAGCAGCTCAGGACAGGGGGATTATATGTCGAGTGAAAAACTGTTTTTT. Its translation: CASSSGQGDYMSSEKLFF.

The chain joins TRBV18 to TRBJ2-5; TRBD2 agrees at 8 bases. V gave up 3 bases and J gave up 2 bases; unmatched junction bases: 8. The CDR3 sequence is 16 residues long. Germline-derived CDR1 and CDR2 are KGHSH and LQKENI. The CDR3 reads CASSPLAASGQETQYF. CDR3 bases: TGTGCCAGCTCACCCTTGGCGGCTAGCGGGCAAGAGACCCAGTACTTC.

CDR3 amino acids: CASSISETQYF. The CDR3 DNA follows: TGTGCCAGTAGTATATCAGAGACCCAGTACTTC. J is TRBJ2-5 and V is TRBV19, with D uncertain. Germline CDR1 and CDR2: LNHDA and SQIVND (reference sequence). Trimming removed 2 bases at V and 4 bases at J, with 2 bases between. The CDR3 length is 11 residues.

The chain combines TRBV7-8 with TRBJ1-2; D remains ambiguous. This CDR3 spans 13 amino acids. V was pared by 0 bases and J by 6 bases, with 8 bases between. Germline-derived CDR1 and CDR2 are SGHVS and FQNEAQ. The DNA for the CDR3 is TGTGCCAGCAGCTTAGCAGGAGGAGATGGCTACACCTTC. Translation gives CASSLAGGDGYTF.

The rearrangement links TRBV4-1 to TRBJ2-3, with 7 bases that match TRBD2. Germline V gene data show CDR1 as MGHRA and CDR2 as YSYEKL. CDR3 size: 16 residues. The J segment lost 1 base and the V segment lost 0 bases, leaving 4 bases of the junction unmatched. The CDR3 reads CASSQERGLRTDTQYF. The CDR3 DNA reads as TGCGCCAGCAGCCAAGAGAGGGGACTACGCACAGATACGCAGTATTTT.

CDR3 nucleotides: TGTGCCAGTAGTACCCGGACAGGCAACGGCATACTGGGAGCCAAAAACATTCAGTACTTC. Translating gives CASSTRTGNGILGAKNIQYF. V usage is TRBV19 and J usage is TRBJ2-4; 7 nucleotides agree with TRBD1. The CDR3 has 20 residues. Trimming at V came to 4 bases and at J to 0 bases, leaving 18 bases not matched to a gene. CDR1 and CDR2 from the germline V gene are LNHDA and SQIVND (reference sequence).

The chain joins TRBV9 to TRBJ1-2; D is possibly TRBD1 (6 bases). Germline loops: CDR1 SGDLS, CDR2 YYNGEE. The germline V and J ends were trimmed by 0 bases and 8 bases, with 17 bases remaining between them. The CDR3 consists of 15 residues. The DNA of the CDR3 is TGTGCCAGCAGCGTAGGGTTCGGGGGGGCGATGGGCTACACCTTC. Translating it yields CASSVGFGGAMGYTF. The full variable domain, in which reference TRBV9 and TRBJ1-2 provide the parts outside the CDR3, is DSGVTQTPKHLITATGQRVTLRCSPRSGDLSVYWYQQSLDQGLQFLIQYYNGEERAKGNILERFSAQQFPDLHSELNLSSLELGDSALYFCASSVGFGGAMGYTFGSGTRLTVV.

A single count supports this clone. Other DNA sequences of this sample code for an identical CDR3. This rearrangement joins TRBV6-1 to TRBJ2-1, with D possibly matching TRBD1 (6 bases). The CDR3 consists of 13 residues. V was trimmed by 4 bases and J by 2 bases, leaving 6 bases between them. Germline CDR1 reads MNHNS; CDR2 reads SASEGT. CDR3 loop: CASSGTAYNEQFF. The CDR3 region has the DNA TGTGCCAGCAGTGGGACAGCCTACAATGAGCAGTTCTTC.

This clone has a single count. The gene calls are TRBV4-1 and TRBJ2-4; D remains unclear. V was pared by 1 base and J by 0 bases, with 16 bases between. The CDR3 has 18 amino acids. Looked up from germline, CDR1 is MGHRA and CDR2 is YSYEKL. The CDR3 spells CASSQGCSRGLAKNIQYF. The CDR3 DNA reads as TGCGCCAGCAGCCAAGGGTGCAGCCGAGGATTAGCCAAAAACATTCAGTACTTC.